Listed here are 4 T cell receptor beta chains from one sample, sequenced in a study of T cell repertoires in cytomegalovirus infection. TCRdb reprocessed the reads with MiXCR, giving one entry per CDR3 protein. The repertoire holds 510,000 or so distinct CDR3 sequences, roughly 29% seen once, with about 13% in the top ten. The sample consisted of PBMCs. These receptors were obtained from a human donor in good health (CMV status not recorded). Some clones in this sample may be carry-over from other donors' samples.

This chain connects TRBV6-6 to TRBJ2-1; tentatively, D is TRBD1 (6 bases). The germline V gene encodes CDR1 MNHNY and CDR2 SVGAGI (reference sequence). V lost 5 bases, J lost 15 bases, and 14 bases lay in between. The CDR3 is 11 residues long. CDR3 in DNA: TGTGCCAGCAGTGGGACATCGGTAATGTTCTTC. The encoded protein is CASSGTSVMFF.

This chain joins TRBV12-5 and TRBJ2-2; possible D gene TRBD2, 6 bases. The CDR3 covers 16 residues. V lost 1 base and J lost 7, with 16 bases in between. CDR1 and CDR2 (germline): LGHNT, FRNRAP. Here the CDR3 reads CASGLASGTDVGELFF. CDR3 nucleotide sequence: TGTGCTAGTGGTTTGGCTTCCGGGACTGATGTCGGGGAGCTGTTTTTT.

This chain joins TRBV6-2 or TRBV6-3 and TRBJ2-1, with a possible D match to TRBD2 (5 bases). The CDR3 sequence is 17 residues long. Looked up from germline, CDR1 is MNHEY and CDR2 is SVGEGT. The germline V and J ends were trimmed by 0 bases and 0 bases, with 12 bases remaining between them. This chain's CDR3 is CASSYSHQGSSYNEQFF. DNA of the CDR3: TGTGCCAGCAGTTACTCTCACCAAGGGAGCTCCTACAATGAGCAGTTCTTC.

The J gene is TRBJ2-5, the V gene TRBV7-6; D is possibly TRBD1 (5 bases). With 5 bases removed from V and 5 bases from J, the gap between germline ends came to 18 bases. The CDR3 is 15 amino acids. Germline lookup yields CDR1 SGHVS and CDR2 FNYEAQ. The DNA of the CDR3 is TGTGCCAGCAGCCTGACAGAATTTGACCGGGAGACCCAGTACTTC. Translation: CASSLTEFDRETQYF. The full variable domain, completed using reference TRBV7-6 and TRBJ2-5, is GAGVSQSPRYKVTKRGQDVALRCDPISGHVSLYWYRQALGQGPEFLTYFNYEAQQDKSGLPNDRFSAERPEGSISTLTIQRTEQRDSAMYRCASSLTEFDRETQYFGPGTRLLVL.